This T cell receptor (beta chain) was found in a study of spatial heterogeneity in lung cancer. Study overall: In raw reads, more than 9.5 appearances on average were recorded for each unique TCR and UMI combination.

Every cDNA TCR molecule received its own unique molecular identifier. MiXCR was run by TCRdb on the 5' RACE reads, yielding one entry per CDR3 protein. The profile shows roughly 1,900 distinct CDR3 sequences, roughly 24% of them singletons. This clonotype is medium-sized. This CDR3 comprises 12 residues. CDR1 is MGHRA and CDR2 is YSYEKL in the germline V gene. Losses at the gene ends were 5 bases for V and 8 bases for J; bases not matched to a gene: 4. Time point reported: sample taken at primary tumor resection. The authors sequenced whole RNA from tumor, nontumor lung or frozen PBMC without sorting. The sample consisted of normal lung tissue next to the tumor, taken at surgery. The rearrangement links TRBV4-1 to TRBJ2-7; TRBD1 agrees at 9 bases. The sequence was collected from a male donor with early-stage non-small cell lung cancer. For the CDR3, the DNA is TGCGCCAGCAGCGCAACAGGGGGCAAGCAGTACTTC. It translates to CASSATGGKQYF.